A single sample is the source of the 10 T cell receptor beta chains below, sequenced in a study of OX40 agonist ivuxolimab in advanced cancers. TCRdb keeps only in-frame clones here, not all; method: immunoSEQ multiplex PCR. The data hold roughly 76,000 clones, with around 85% observed a single time. The sequences come from CD4+ or CD8+ T cells sorted from blood, collected in a trial of the OX40 agonist ivuxolimab. The receptors derive from an adult with an advanced solid tumor such as melanoma, head and neck, liver or kidney cancer.

The chain uses TRBV2 and TRBJ2-1; possibly TRBD2 for D (5 bases). Germline CDR1 and CDR2: SNHLY and FYNNEI. Trimming cost V 8 bases and J 5 bases, with 16 bases left between them. The CDR3 is 14 residues long. For the CDR3, the DNA is TGTGCCAGCGCCGGACTGACGTACGACAATGAGCAGTTCTTC. Its protein is CASAGLTYDNEQFF.

This CDR3 is CASSQDPGGETQYF. In DNA, the CDR3 is TGCGCCAGCAGCCAAGATCCAGGGGGTGAGACCCAGTACTTC. V is TRBV4-1 and J is TRBJ2-5; 7 bases align to TRBD1. Germline assignment: CDR1 MGHRA and CDR2 YSYEKL. J lost 5 bases, V lost 0 bases, and 3 bases had no gene match. The CDR3 length is 14 residues.

In this sample, this clone turned up a few times. The CDR3 bases are TGTGCCAGCAGCCCCACCCAGGGTTACGAAAAACTGTTTTTT. Residues: CASSPTQGYEKLFF. This sequence joins TRBV7-9 and TRBJ1-4, with D possibly being TRBD1 (5 bases). Per the germline V gene, CDR1 is SEHNR and CDR2 is FQNEAQ (reference sequence). The CDR3 covers 14 residues. V lost 5 bases and J 8 bases, leaving 15 bases between the germline ends.

This clone occurred once. This chain connects TRBV25-1 to TRBJ2-1; TRBD2 agrees at 11 bases. This CDR3 is 16 amino acids long. V shed 3 bases and J 2 bases; nucleotides not matched to a gene: 3. CDR1 is MGHDK and CDR2 is SYGVNS in the germline V gene. CDR3 coding DNA: TGTGCCAGCAGTGAGATTAGCGGGGGGGCCTACAATGAGCAGTTCTTC. Translation: CASSEISGGAYNEQFF.

V is TRBV27 and J is TRBJ1-3, with D maybe TRBD1 (5 bases). V was shortened by 2 bases and J by 0 bases, with 17 bases between the two germline ends. The CDR3 spans 18 residues. Germline assignment: CDR1 MNHEY and CDR2 SMNVEV (reference sequence). The CDR3 is CASSLPGEGPSSGNTIYF. CDR3 bases: TGTGCCAGCAGTTTACCGGGCGAGGGGCCATCCTCTGGAAACACCATATATTTT.

The chain's CDR3 is CASYPLRDPISNQPQHF. CDR3 DNA: TGTGCCAGCTATCCCTTAAGGGATCCCATTAGCAATCAGCCCCAGCATTTT. The rearrangement joins TRBV28 to TRBJ1-5; the D is unclear. V was cut by 8 bases and J by 0 bases, with 20 bases left in between. The CDR3 loop spans 17 amino acids. Per germline, CDR1 MDHEN and CDR2 SYDVKM.

This chain joins TRBV5-5 and TRBJ2-1, with TRBD1 matching over 8 bases. J was trimmed by 1 base and V by 1 base; bases with no gene match: 4. CDR3 length equals 16 residues. CDR1 and CDR2 from the germline V gene are SGHKS and YYEKEE (reference sequence). In nucleotides, the CDR3 is TGTGCCAGCAGCTTGTTGCGGGACAGGTCCTACAATGAGCAGTTCTTC. Protein product: CASSLLRDRSYNEQFF.

The J gene is TRBJ2-3, the V gene TRBV11-2; D tentatively reads TRBD1 or TRBD2 (5 bases each). With 4 bases removed from V and 0 bases from J, the gap between germline ends came to 14 bases. Looked up from germline, CDR1 is SGHAT and CDR2 is FQNNGV. CDR3 size: 16 residues. The CDR3 bases are TGTGCCAGCAGCTCCCACCGGGACGCTAGCACAGATACGCAGTATTTT. It is translated as CASSSHRDASTDTQYF.

The chain links TRBV28 to TRBJ1-5; TRBD1 aligns across 10 bases. The CDR3 is 12 amino acids. Germline CDR1 and CDR2: MDHEN and SYDVKM. The CDR3 DNA is TGTGCAGTGGGACAGGGGCGTCAGCCCCAGCATTTT. Protein product: CAVGQGRQPQHF.

By frequency in the sample, this clone is medium-sized. This chain links TRBV6-4 with TRBJ2-1; TRBD2 aligns across 9 bases. J gave up 7 bases and V 0 bases, and 4 bases lay outside the gene matches. The CDR3 runs 15 residues. CDR1 MRHNA and CDR2 SNTAGT come from the germline V gene. The CDR3: CASSDSAGGNNEQFF. CDR3 in DNA: TGTGCCAGCAGTGACTCCGCGGGGGGGAATAATGAGCAGTTCTTC.